The T cell receptor beta chain under discussion was sequenced for a study of OX40 agonist ivuxolimab in advanced cancers. This CDR3 has 14 amino acids. Trimming took 4 bases from V and 4 from J, leaving 13 bases between them. CDR1 is MNHEY and CDR2 is SVGAGI in the germline V gene. Broader study findings: Researchers report that CD8+ T cells had, on average, more expanded clones than CD4+. Normalized T-cell clonal expansion was also low in a subset of nonresponders. Blood T cells, both CD4+ and CD8+, expanded clonally by week 6 at 0.1 to 3.0 mg/kg.

As concerns this clone: Its antigen is currently unknown.

Profiled with immunoSEQ multiplex PCR; TCRdb holds only in-frame clones, not every one. This table holds 25,000 to 35,000 clones, 86% found once. The clonotype was recovered from an adult with an advanced solid tumor such as melanoma, head and neck, liver or kidney cancer. The gene calls are TRBV6-5 and TRBJ1-2, with D possibly being TRBD1 (5 bases). The sample in question was CD4+ or CD8+ T cells sorted from blood, obtained in a trial of the OX40 agonist ivuxolimab. This CDR3 is CASSSAGRGYGYTF. The CDR3, as DNA: TGTGCCAGCAGTTCAGCAGGGAGGGGCTATGGCTACACCTTC.